Given below is one T cell receptor beta chain in context. These data originate in a study of T-cell reconstitution after alpha-beta-depleted transplantation in children. Unique molecular identifiers were incorporated when the TCRbeta library was constructed. MiXCR, applied by TCRdb to the PCR reads, yields one record per CDR3 protein. The sample contains more than 400,000 distinct CDR3 sequences, roughly 43% of which appear only once. CDR1 is MNHNS, CDR2 SASEGT, per germline. Trimming took off 8 bases at V and 3 bases at J, with 17 bases between the two ends. The CDR3 runs to 15 residues. This chain links TRBV6-1 with TRBJ2-4; D perhaps matches TRBD2 (5 bases). This receptor was identified in a girl aged 2 to 9 with aplastic anemia, due to receive a stem cell transplant. The specimen comprised PBMCs, sampled before TCRalphabeta/CD19-depleted stem cell transplant. DNA of the CDR3: TGTGCCAGCGAAAGTAGGGTGGCGGGCAAAAACATTCAGTACTTC. It encodes CASESRVAGKNIQYF.